This TCR beta chain was recorded in a study of OX40 agonist ivuxolimab in advanced cancers. Study observations and caveats: CD4+ T cells averaged fewer expanded clones than CD8+ T cells.

The CDR3 sequence is 16 residues long. Germline-derived CDR1 and CDR2 are SGHRS and YFSETQ. V dropped 1 base and J dropped 1; count of bases not matched to a gene: 5. Generated by immunoSEQ multiplex PCR, the TCRdb table keeps only in-frame clones and is missing some. Among tens of thousands of clones listed, around 86% were seen once. For this clone: Its target is not known.

The sample was CD4+ or CD8+ T cells sorted from blood, taken in a trial of the OX40 agonist ivuxolimab. The clonotype was recovered from an adult with an advanced solid tumor such as melanoma, head and neck, liver or kidney cancer. The chain employs TRBV5-1 and TRBJ2-5, with 9 positions matching TRBD2. The CDR3 loop reads CASSLTASGAQETQYF. The CDR3 bases are TGCGCCAGCAGCTTGACGGCTAGCGGGGCCCAAGAGACCCAGTACTTC.